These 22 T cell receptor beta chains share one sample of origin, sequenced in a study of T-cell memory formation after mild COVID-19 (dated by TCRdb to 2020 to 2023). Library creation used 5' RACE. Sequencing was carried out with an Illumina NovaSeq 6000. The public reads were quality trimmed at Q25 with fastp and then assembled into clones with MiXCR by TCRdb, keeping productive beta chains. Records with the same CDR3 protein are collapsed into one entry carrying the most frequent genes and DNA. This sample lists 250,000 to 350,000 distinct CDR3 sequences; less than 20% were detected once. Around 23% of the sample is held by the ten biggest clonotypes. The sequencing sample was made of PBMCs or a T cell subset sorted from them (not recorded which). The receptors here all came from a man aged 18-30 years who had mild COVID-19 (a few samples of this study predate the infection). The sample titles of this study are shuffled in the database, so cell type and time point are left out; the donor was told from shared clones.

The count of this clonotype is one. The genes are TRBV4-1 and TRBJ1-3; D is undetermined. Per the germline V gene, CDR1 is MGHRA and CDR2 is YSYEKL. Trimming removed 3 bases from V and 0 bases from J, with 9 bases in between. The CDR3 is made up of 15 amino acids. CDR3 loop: CASSQGLSSGNTIYF. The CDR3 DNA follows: TGCGCCAGCAGCCAGGGTCTGAGCTCTGGAAACACCATATATTTT.

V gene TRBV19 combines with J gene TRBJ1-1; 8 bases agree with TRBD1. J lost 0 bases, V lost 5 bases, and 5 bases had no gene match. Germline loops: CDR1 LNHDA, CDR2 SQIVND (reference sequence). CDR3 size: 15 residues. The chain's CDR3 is CASSVRDRLNTEAFF. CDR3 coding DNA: TGTGCCAGTAGTGTCCGGGACAGGTTGAACACTGAAGCTTTCTTT.

The CDR3 DNA reads TGCAGTGCTAGGGAAGGTACTCCCTCTGGGGCCAACGTCCTGACTTTC. Encoded protein: CSAREGTPSGANVLTF. The chain links TRBV20-1 to TRBJ2-6; D is uncertain. The CDR3 is made up of 16 amino acids. V lost 3 bases and J 0 bases, leaving 12 bases between the germline ends. Germline V CDR1 and CDR2: DFQATT, SNEGSKA (reference sequence).

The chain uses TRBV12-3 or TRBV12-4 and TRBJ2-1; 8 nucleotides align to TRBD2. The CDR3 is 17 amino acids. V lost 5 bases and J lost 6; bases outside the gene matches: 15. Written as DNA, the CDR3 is TGTGCCAGCAGTCGTCCAGGTGGAAGCGGGGGCGGCAATGAGCAGTTCTTC. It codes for CASSRPGGSGGGNEQFF.

The CDR3 DNA sequence: TGTGCCAGCCGGATAGAGGAGCAGTACGTC. It codes for CASRIEEQYV. The genes are TRBV19 and TRBJ2-7; no clear D gene. Germline V gene lookup returns CDR1 LNHDA and CDR2 SQIVND (reference sequence). This CDR3 has 10 amino acids. V lost 9 bases and J 7 bases, leaving 10 bases between the germline ends.

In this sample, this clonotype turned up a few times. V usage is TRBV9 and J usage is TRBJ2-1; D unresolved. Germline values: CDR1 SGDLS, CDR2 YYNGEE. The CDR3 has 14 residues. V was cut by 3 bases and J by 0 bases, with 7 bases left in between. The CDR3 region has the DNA TGTGCCAGCAGCGAGGCAGGCTCCTACAATGAGCAGTTCTTC. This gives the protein CASSEAGSYNEQFF.

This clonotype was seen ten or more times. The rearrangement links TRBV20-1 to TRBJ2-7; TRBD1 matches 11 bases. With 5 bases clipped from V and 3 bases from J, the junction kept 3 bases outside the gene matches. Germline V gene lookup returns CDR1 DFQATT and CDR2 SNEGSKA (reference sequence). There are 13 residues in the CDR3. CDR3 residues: CSASGTGGYEQYF. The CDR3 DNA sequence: TGCAGTGCTTCCGGGACAGGGGGCTACGAGCAGTACTTC.

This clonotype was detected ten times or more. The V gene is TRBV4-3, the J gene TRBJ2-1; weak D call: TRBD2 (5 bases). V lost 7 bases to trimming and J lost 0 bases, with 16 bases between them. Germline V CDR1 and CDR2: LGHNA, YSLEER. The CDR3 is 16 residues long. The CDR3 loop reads CASTPTAGSSYNEQFF. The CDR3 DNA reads TGCGCCAGCACCCCCACGGCGGGTAGCTCCTACAATGAGCAGTTCTTC.

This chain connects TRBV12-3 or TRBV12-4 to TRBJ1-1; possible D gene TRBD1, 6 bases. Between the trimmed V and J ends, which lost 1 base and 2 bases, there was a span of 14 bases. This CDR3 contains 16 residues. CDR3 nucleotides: TGTGCCAGCAGTTTAGTAATGGGGGCCTTTAACACTGAAGCTTTCTTT. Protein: CASSLVMGAFNTEAFF.

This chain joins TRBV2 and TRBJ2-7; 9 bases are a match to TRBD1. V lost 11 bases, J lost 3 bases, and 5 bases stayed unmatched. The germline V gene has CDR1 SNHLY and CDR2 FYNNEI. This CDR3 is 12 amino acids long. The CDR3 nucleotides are TGTGCCGGAGGGACAGGGAACTACGAGCAGTACGTC. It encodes CAGGTGNYEQYV.

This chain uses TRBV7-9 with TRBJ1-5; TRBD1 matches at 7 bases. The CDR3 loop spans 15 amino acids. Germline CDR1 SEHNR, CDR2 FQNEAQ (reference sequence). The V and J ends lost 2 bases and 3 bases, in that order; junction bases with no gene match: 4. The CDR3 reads CASSLSGGLNQPQHF. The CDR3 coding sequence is TGTGCCAGCAGCTTATCAGGGGGTCTCAATCAGCCCCAGCATTTT.

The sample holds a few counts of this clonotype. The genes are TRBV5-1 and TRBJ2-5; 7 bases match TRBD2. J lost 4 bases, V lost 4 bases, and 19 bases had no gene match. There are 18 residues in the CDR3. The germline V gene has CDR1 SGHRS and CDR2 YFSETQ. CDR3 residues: CASSAAGISRRLAETQYF. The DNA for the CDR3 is TGCGCCAGCAGCGCCGCCGGGATTTCTCGGCGACTAGCAGAGACCCAGTACTTC.

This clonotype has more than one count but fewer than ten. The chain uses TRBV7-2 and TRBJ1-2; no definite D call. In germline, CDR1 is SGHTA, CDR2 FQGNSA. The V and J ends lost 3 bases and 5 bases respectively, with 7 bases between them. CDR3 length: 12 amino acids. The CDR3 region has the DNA TGTGCCAGCAGCTTCCGGGGTTATGGCTACACCTTC. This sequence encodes CASSFRGYGYTF.

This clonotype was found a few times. CDR3 in amino acids: CASSYEGAVGDTQYF. CDR3 nucleotide sequence: TGTGCCAGCAGTTACGAGGGGGCTGTCGGAGATACGCAGTATTTT. The gene calls are TRBV6-5 and TRBJ2-3, with 7 bases fitting TRBD1. The CDR3 extends over 15 amino acids. Trimming at V came to 2 bases and at J to 5 bases, leaving 7 bases not matched to a gene. Germline-derived CDR1 and CDR2 are MNHEY and SVGAGI.

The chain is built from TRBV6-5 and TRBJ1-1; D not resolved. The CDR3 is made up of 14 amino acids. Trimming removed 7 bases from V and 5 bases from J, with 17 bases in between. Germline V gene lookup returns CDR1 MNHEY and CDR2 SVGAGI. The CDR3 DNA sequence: TGTGCCAGCACCTCGAGTTTGGGAGGGACTGAAGCTTTCTTT. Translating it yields CASTSSLGGTEAFF.

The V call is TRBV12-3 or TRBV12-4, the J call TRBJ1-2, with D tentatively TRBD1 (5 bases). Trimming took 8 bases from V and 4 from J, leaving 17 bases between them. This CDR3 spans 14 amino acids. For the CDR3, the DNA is TGTGCCAGCGGCCTGGCAGGGCCTCTCTATGGCTACACCTTC. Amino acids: CASGLAGPLYGYTF.

In nucleotides, the CDR3 is TGTGCCAGCAGGGAGAGTAACAGCTACGAGCAGTACGTC. Protein sequence: CASRESNSYEQYV. The chain uses TRBV2 and TRBJ2-7; D gene unclear. This CDR3 region has 13 residues. Germline V gene sequence: CDR1 SNHLY, CDR2 FYNNEI. V shed 6 bases and J shed 3 bases, with 12 bases lying between them.

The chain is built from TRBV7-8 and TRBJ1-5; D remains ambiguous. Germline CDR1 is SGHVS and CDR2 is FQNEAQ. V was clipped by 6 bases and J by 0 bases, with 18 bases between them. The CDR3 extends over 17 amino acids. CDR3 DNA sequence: TGTGCCAGCAGGTCTAGCGTGGGGAGGCTTAGCAATCAGCCCCAGCATTTT. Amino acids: CASRSSVGRLSNQPQHF.

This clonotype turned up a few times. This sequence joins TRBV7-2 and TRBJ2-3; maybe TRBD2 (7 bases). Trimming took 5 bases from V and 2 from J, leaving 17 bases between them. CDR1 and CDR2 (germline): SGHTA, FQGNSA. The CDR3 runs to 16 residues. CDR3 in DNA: TGTGCCAGCAGCGCTGCCGGGGGGCAATCCACAGATACGCAGTATTTT. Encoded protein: CASSAAGGQSTDTQYF.

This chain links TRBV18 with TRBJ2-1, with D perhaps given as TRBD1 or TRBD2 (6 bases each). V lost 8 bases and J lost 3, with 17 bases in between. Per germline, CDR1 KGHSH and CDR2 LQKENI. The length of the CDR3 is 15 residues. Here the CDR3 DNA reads TGTGCCAGCCGACAAGGGGGGAGAGTCTACAATGAGCAGTTCTTC. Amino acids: CASRQGGRVYNEQFF.

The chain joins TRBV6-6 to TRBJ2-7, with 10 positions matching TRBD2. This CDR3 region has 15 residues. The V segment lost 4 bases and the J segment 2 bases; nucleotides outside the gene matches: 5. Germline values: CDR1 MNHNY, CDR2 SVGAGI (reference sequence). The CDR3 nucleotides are TGTGCCAGCAGTTTCTCAACTAGCGGGACCTACGAGCAGTACTTC. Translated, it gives CASSFSTSGTYEQYF.

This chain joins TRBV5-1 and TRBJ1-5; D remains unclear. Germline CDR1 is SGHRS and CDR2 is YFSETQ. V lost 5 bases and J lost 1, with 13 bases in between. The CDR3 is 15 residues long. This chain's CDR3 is CASSFGPTSNQPQHF. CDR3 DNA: TGCGCCAGCAGTTTCGGGCCGACAAGCAATCAGCCCCAGCATTTT. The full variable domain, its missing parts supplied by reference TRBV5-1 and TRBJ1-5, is KAGVTQTPRYLIKTRGQQVTLSCSPISGHRSVSWYQQTPGQGLQFLFEYFSETQRNKGNFPGRFSGRQFSNSRSEMNVSTLELGDSALYLCASSFGPTSNQPQHFGDGTRLSIL.